The T cell receptor (beta chain) under discussion was sequenced for a study of shared clonotypes between healthy human individuals. Clones were read by immunoSEQ multiplex PCR, and TCRdb kept only the in-frame ones, dropping some. Among approximately 1.5 million clones listed, 95% to 99% were seen once. V lost 7 bases and J lost 0, with 16 bases in between. CDR3 length equals 15 residues. Per germline, CDR1 MGHDK and CDR2 SYGVNS. The receptor was derived from a man aged 25-40 years in good health. The specimen sequenced was naive CD4+ T cells sorted from blood. Indicated subset: CD45RA+ positively selected. The chain is built from TRBV25-1 and TRBJ2-7; TRBD2 might be the D (5 bases). DNA of the CDR3: TGTGCCAGCAAACCCCCCGGACTTACCTCCTACGAGCAGTACTTC. It codes for CASKPPGLTSYEQYF.